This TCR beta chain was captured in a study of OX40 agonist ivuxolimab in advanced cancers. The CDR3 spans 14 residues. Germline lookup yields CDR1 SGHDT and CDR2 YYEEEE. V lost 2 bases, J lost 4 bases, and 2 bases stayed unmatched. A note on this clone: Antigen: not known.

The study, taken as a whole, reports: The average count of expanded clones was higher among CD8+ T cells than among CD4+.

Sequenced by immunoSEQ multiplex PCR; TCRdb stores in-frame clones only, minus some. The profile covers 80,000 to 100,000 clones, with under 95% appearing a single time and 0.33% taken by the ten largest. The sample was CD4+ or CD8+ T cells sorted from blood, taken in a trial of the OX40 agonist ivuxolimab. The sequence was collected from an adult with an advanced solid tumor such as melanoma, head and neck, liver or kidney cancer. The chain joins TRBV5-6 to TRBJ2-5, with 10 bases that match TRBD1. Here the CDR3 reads CASSFDRGRETQYF. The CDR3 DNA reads TGTGCCAGCAGCTTCGACAGGGGGCGAGAGACCCAGTACTTC.